This T cell receptor (beta chain) was documented in a study of cytomegalovirus exposure and HLA in healthy donors listed by TCRdb under 2017. Background for the entire study: An earlier analysis of 587 of the donors reported under 300 Gb of sequence data and 95 million to 120 million unique TCR beta sequences obtained from some 200 million T cells. The study profiled the T cell repertoires of 550 to 700 subjects by immunosequencing and related them to cytomegalovirus serostatus. The study was designed to test whether signatures of past pathogen exposure could be identified by cataloging public T cell receptors. In a later genetic analysis, genome-wide SNP genotypes for about three fifths of the roughly 670 donors were used, and that subset was treated as a discovery cohort. About 5 DR-DQ haplotypes were handled as single units for association and clustering, since linkage in the cohort was strong. All discovery cohort repertoires had been generated on a single sequencing platform. High-throughput TCR immunosequencing, statistical association of individual TCRs with disease status, and machine learning were combined to predict cytomegalovirus infection status. An early release that covered about 600 HLA-typed donors contained approximately 320 gigabases of sequencing data and tens of millions of unique TCR sequences. In the later analysis, no new phenotypic data were used to find candidate immune exposures; instead, reliance was placed on TCR beta sequences and their occurrence across donors. In a later analysis, previously published TCR beta repertoires from more than 500 donors were re-analyzed and high-resolution HLA genotyping was added so that TCR occurrence patterns could be studied. The number of typed donors differed by locus: roughly 629-640 for A, B, C, DRB1 and DQB1; 522 for DQA1; approximately 600 for DPA1; and 400 to 480 for DPB1. In addition to the first cohort of approximately 670 subjects, a separate validation cohort of some 120 different subjects was used. Among a few hundred genotyped donors of the cohort, an average of approximately 240,000 unique TCR beta nucleotide sequences were sequenced per donor, roughly a sixth of them non-productive. Of the 300 to 450 genotyped donors, 65% to 90% were placed in the genetic ancestry cluster associated with self-reported Caucasian donors. An earlier analysis of roughly 580 of the donors used high-throughput TCR beta sequencing to judge whether each TCR beta V gene segment behaved as functional or pseudogenic. HLA typing covered class I and class II loci at four-digit resolution. Alongside the repertoire data, information on donor age, sex, ethnicity and CMV serostatus was compiled.

On this clone itself: Its antigen has not been determined.

Libraries were prepared through the immunoSEQ multiplex PCR assay. The multiplex PCR relied on a mix of 60 forward primers for TCR Vbeta segments and 13 reverse primers for TCR Jbeta segments. Amplification of the CDR3 region of rearranged TCR beta genes was performed with a multiplex PCR assay on genomic DNA. The amplified TCR beta libraries were sequenced on the Illumina HiSeq System as 87-base-pair reads. Per the source publication's procedure: A later analysis tallied 75 million to 85 million unique TCR beta chains across the 600 to 700 repertoires, and some 10 million of those chains were shared by two or more donors. Raw reads were error-corrected and collapsed into unique sequences by a nearest-neighbor algorithm in which closely related sequences were merged to remove PCR and sequencing errors. V, D and J gene segments were assigned by aligning CDR3 sequences to IMGT reference sequences. For a sequence to be retained, at least a six-nucleotide match to both a V gene segment and a J gene segment was required. A rearrangement counted as productive if the CDR3 had no stop codons and remained in frame with V and J, and every other rearrangement counted as non-productive. CDR3 was defined according to IMGT convention as the region running from the second conserved V-encoded cysteine to the conserved J-encoded phenylalanine. In an earlier analysis of around 540 of the donors, sequences lacking an unambiguous match to a single V gene segment were excluded. An earlier analysis of fewer than 750 of the donors classified V segments as functional when productive rearrangements were above 56.7% and as segregating when the standard deviation between donors was above 5%. A statistical classification framework was built for diagnosing cytomegalovirus status from the catalog of TCR beta chain sequences. In a later analysis, TCR nucleotide sequences were compared against IMGT/GENE-DB human TR gene sequences so that V and J genes could be assigned. Using the TCRdist pipeline, a later analysis assigned CDR3 sequences along with most-parsimonious VDJ recombination scenarios. In a later analysis, each TCR beta chain was defined by its CDR3 amino acid sequence together with its V-gene family, and reads lacking a unique V-gene family were excluded. In a later analysis, some 600 highly shared, low-generation-probability nucleotide sequences were removed to address suspected cross-contamination and a sequencing artifact. For each public chain, a later analysis derived a clonal expansion index from normalized ranks of inferred template counts within each repertoire. Generation probabilities in a later analysis came from a VDJ recombination model fitted to out-of-frame rearrangements, and those results were checked against IGoR. In a later analysis, hypergeometric tests were used to score TCR-TCR, TCR-HLA and TCR-CMV co-occurrence, with a repertoire-size bias correction applied to TCR pairs. To estimate false discovery rates, a later analysis permuted the HLA or CMV assignments 20 times. In a later analysis, co-occurring TCRs were grouped using DBSCAN, and TCRdist sequence similarity was added for clustering within HLA-allele-positive subsets. Co-occurrence clustering excluded repertoires with fewer than 30,000 or more than 120,000 public chains, plus five with anomalous nucleotide sharing. Here the immuneACCESS table is served through TCRdb, limited to in-frame sequences with V and J called. Missing clones are a known gap in these copies; in checked studies unresolved V genes cover under half, and the rest lacks a known reason. V and J calls and clone size are as listed in that table; D and trimming were resolved from the DNA. The table for this sample shows about 140,000 clones. The ten largest clones take up 0.96% of the sample.

What the work shows at the level of the full study, not this receptor alone: According to the authors, the approach could potentially be generalized to other disease states and immunological phenotypes. A later analysis found that HLA-associated TCR beta chains were more clonally expanded and had lower generation probabilities than equally common non-associated chains. In vitro tests confirmed that a few of the cytomegalovirus-associated TCR beta chains recognize cytomegalovirus antigens. Across donors, most TCR sequences were observed very rarely, whereas some public TCRs were present in many individuals. At a false discovery rate of 0.05, a later analysis linked about 16,000 TCR beta sequences to specific HLA alleles. A further reported finding was that TCR beta sequences accurately predicted the HLA-A and HLA-B alleles for most subjects in the first cohort. Sequencing depth was assumed to be roughly uniform across donors in the presence/absence analyses, though that assumption may not hold. Several of the top co-occurrence clusters appeared to be linked to parvovirus B19, influenza, CMV and Epstein-Barr virus, according to a later analysis. Compared with the approximately 670-donor mean, donors in an Asian-associated ancestry cluster had fewer N-insertions in productive TCRs, according to a later genetic analysis. Because counts were too low, roughly 16 rarely observed V segments, including chromosome 9 orphons, were excluded from the earlier analysis of about 500 of the donors. In both the original and validation cohorts, the classifier was reported to diagnose cytomegalovirus status with high specificity and sensitivity. In this cohort, only TCR beta chains were sequenced, and detectable features were limited by the absence of alpha or paired-chain data. In an earlier analysis of a few hundred of the donors, most TCR beta V segments were observed in productive rearrangements about 87% or about 30% of the time, broadly matching IMGT annotations. Linkage disequilibrium might explain the correlated functional status among segregating V segments, but an unknown experimental factor could not be excluded. A later analysis found that TCR association rates varied across HLA loci, with DRB1 alleles showing the most associated TCRs and HLA-C alleles the fewest. In a later analysis, most CMV-associated TCR beta chains were found to appear HLA-restricted, with HLA associations seemingly driven largely by CMV exposure. The study listed approximately 150 TCR beta chains as associated with cytomegalovirus. Assigning TCR associations to individual alleles was difficult when HLA alleles, especially DR and DQ, strongly co-occurred. Immune exposure information for the cohort was limited to CMV serostatus. V-gene and J-gene trimming of TCR beta chains was associated with a missense DCLRE1C variant in a later genetic analysis, and the association was replicated in an independent cohort. Because HLA typing was unavailable for some donors at each locus, only the typed subset was used in association tests. A group of highly shared sequence variants was considered likely to be a technical artifact of the sequencing pipeline.

The cohort consisted of 600 or so healthy bone marrow donors. All cohort members were sampled while nominally healthy, although unrecorded immune exposures were likely present. The donor tested CMV seronegative, placing the donor among the approximately 360 seronegative members of the cohort. A peripheral blood sample was collected from each donor, and TCR beta sequencing was performed on peripheral blood mononuclear cells. The Qiagen DNeasy Blood Extraction Kit was used to extract genomic DNA from the blood cell samples. This TCR was recovered from a male donor in good health and CMV-seronegative. The sample comprised PBMCs.

The bases are TGTGCCTCGTCCCCGGGTAACACTGAAGCTTTCTTT. This is translated as CASSPGNTEAFF. Recombination joined TRBV9 with TRBJ1-1; no D segment can be confidently identified. The germline V gene provides CDR1 SGDLS and CDR2 YYNGEE. Inclusive of the bounding cysteine and phenylalanine, the CDR3 is 12 residues long. Kept here is only the CDR3 DNA, which spans 36 bases and is read in frame from base 1. V loses 10 bases of germline sequence and J loses 2 bases, and the interval between the two ends is 12 bases. Extended through the reference TRBV9 and TRBJ1-1 proteins, this CDR3 yields the full variable domain: DSGVTQTPKHLITATGQRVTLRCSPRSGDLSVYWYQQSLDQGLQFLIQYYNGEERAKGNILERFSAQQFPDLHSELNLSSLELGDSALYFCASSPGNTEAFFGQGTRLTVV.